The 2 T cell receptor beta chains given below trace back to one sample, sequenced in a study of T-cell memory formation after mild COVID-19. TCRdb recomputed calls from the 5' RACE reads with MiXCR, one row per CDR3 protein. The repertoire holds about 150,000 distinct CDR3 sequences, with roughly 6.3% as singletons. Sequenced material: PBMCs or a T cell subset sorted from them (not recorded which). The receptors shown here come from an adult woman who had mild COVID-19 (a few samples of this study predate the infection). Cell type and time point are not known.

This clonotype was observed many times. The chain combines TRBV9 with TRBJ1-3, with D tentatively TRBD1 (5 bases). This CDR3 region has 17 residues. The ends were cut back, 4 bases at V and 0 bases at J, with 17 bases in the middle. Germline CDR1 and CDR2: SGDLS and YYNGEE. CDR3 sequence: CASSIRSRGDSGNTIYF. The CDR3 DNA follows: TGTGCCAGCAGCATCCGATCGAGGGGAGACTCTGGAAACACCATATATTTT.

The sample holds many counts of this clonotype. V usage is TRBV27 and J usage is TRBJ2-2, with 9 nucleotides matching TRBD2. This CDR3 is 16 amino acids long. V was clipped by 5 bases and J by 5 bases; unmatched bases: 9. From germline, CDR1 is MNHEY and CDR2 SMNVEV (reference sequence). The CDR3 here is CASSPLAGASTGELFF. CDR3 DNA sequence: TGTGCCAGCAGTCCATTAGCGGGAGCAAGTACCGGGGAGCTGTTTTTT.